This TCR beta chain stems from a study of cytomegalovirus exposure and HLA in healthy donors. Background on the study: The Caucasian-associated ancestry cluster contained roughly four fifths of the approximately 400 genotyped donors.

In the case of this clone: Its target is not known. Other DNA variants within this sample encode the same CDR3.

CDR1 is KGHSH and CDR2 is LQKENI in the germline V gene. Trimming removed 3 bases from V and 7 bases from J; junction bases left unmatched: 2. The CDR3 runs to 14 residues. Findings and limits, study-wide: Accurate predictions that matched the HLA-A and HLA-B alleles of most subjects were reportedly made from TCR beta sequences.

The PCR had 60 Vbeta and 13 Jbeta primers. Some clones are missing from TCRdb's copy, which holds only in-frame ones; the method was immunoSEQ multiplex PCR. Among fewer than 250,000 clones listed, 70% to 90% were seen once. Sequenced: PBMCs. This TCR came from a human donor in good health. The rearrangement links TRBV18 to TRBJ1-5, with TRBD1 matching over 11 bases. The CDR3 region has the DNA TGTGCCAGCTCACCGGGACAGGGGGGACAGCCCCAGCATTTT. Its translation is CASSPGQGGQPQHF.